The 24 T cell receptor beta chains given below trace back to one sample, sequenced in a study of pediatric ulcerative colitis. Only in-frame clones appear in the TCRdb table, and some are missing; sequencing was by immunoSEQ multiplex PCR. Of 30,000 to 35,000 clones in the sample, 81% are singletons; the top ten hold 1.1%. One to two pinch biopsies were taken from the rectum during colonoscopy. What was sequenced was gut tissue. These receptors all come from a boy younger than 18 with mild ulcerative colitis.

The CDR3 DNA reads as TGTGCCACCTATGCCGGGGGACTTTCACCCCTCCACTTT. Protein sequence: CATYAGGLSPLHF. J is TRBJ1-6 and V is TRBV15; possible D gene TRBD1, 5 bases. Per the germline V gene, CDR1 is LNHNV and CDR2 is YYDKDF (reference sequence). Trimming removed 8 bases from V and 9 bases from J, with 14 bases in between. The CDR3 covers 13 residues.

The chain employs TRBV4-1 and TRBJ1-2; 8 nucleotides agree with TRBD1. The V gene end was trimmed by 4 bases and the J gene end by 10 bases; junction bases not matched to a gene: 11. CDR1 is MGHRA, CDR2 YSYEKL, per germline. This CDR3 has 14 amino acids. This CDR3 is CASSRPGTGLDYTF. DNA for the CDR3: TGCGCCAGCAGCCGTCCCGGGACAGGACTTGACTACACCTTC.

Note on this clone: Germline is not matched at one junction end, which may reflect a read error. V usage is TRBV29-1 and J usage is TRBJ2-3; TRBD1 aligns across 8 bases. Per the germline V gene, CDR1 is SQVTM and CDR2 is ANQGSEA. The CDR3 sequence is 12 residues long. The CDR3 sequence is CSAEQGADTQYF. In nucleotides, the CDR3 is TGCAGCGCTGAACAGGGGGCAGATACGCAGTATTTT.

The chain combines TRBV5-3 with TRBJ2-5; TRBD2 agrees at 13 bases. TRBV5-3 qualifies as an ORF whose function is uncertain. The CDR3 has 16 amino acids. V lost 4 bases, J lost 4 bases, and 7 bases stayed unmatched. CDR3 bases: TGTGCCAGAAGCGGTACTAGCGGGGGGGCCGCAGAGACCCAGTACTTC. Its protein product is CARSGTSGGAAETQYF.

The rearrangement uses TRBV7-8 and TRBJ1-2; tentatively, D is TRBD1 (5 bases). Trimming pared 4 bases from V and 2 bases from J, leaving 20 bases between. The CDR3 length is 17 residues. The germline gives CDR1 SGHVS, CDR2 FQNEAQ. The CDR3 DNA reads TGTGCCAGCAGCTCCCTCCGGGCCGGGACGCAGAACTATGGCTACACCTTC. This encodes CASSSLRAGTQNYGYTF.

This chain connects TRBV10-3 to TRBJ1-6; maybe TRBD1 (6 bases). CDR3 length equals 14 residues. Germline V CDR1 and CDR2: ENHRY, SYGVKD. V shed 6 bases and J shed 7 bases, with 13 bases lying between them. The CDR3 DNA follows: TGTGCCATCAGCGGGGACATTCTGAATTCACCCCTCCACTTT. Translated, it gives CAISGDILNSPLHF.

The chain joins TRBV23-1 to TRBJ2-4, with D perhaps matching TRBD1 (5 bases). TRBV23-1 is flagged as an ORF with uncertain function. The CDR3 totals 12 residues. Deletions cut 2 bases from V and 10 bases from J, with 9 bases between. CDR3 sequence (DNA): TGCGCCAGCAGTCAAGCTGGGGCAATTCAGTACTTC. Amino acid sequence: CASSQAGAIQYF.

A few counts support this clone. The CDR3 is CASSFHYEQYF. Written as DNA, the CDR3 is TGCGCCAGCAGCTTCCACTACGAGCAGTACTTC. J is TRBJ2-7 and V is TRBV5-1; D ambiguous. The CDR3 loop spans 11 amino acids. Germline V gene sequence: CDR1 SGHRS, CDR2 YFSETQ. V was pared by 2 bases and J by 3 bases, with 3 bases between.

This rearrangement joins TRBV5-4 to TRBJ2-7; 8 nucleotides align to TRBD2. CDR1 SGHNT and CDR2 YYREEE come from the germline V gene (reference sequence). The CDR3 is 15 residues long. After removal of 2 bases from V and 2 bases from J, the junction contained 6 bases not matched to a gene. The CDR3 nucleotides read TGTGCCAGCAGCTTAATTACTAGCGGACCCTACGAGCAGTACTTC. It yields the protein CASSLITSGPYEQYF.

This clone has a single count. The chain joins TRBV5-1 to TRBJ2-3; the D is unclear. The CDR3 covers 14 residues. V lost 0 bases and J 6 bases, leaving 11 bases between the germline ends. Germline V gene lookup returns CDR1 SGHRS and CDR2 YFSETQ. CDR3 in DNA: TGCGCCAGCAGCTTGGCGTCCCCTGGGGATACGCAGTATTTT. This translates into CASSLASPGDTQYF.

V usage is TRBV5-1 and J usage is TRBJ1-2; weak D call: TRBD1 (6 bases). The CDR3 length is 15 residues. Germline CDR1 reads SGHRS; CDR2 reads YFSETQ. Trimming pared 4 bases from V and 2 bases from J, leaving 15 bases between. The CDR3 DNA sequence: TGCGCCAGCAGCCCGGACGGTCAGGGGAACTATGGCTACACCTTC. Translated, it gives CASSPDGQGNYGYTF.

This chain joins TRBV18 and TRBJ2-5, with D perhaps matching TRBD2 (5 bases). Deletions cut 2 bases from V and 4 bases from J, with 8 bases between. CDR3 length: 13 residues. Germline lookup yields CDR1 KGHSH and CDR2 LQKENI. As DNA, the CDR3 is TGTGCCAGCTCACCATCGAGCGGAGAGACCCAGTACTTC. Translating gives CASSPSSGETQYF. The full variable domain, with the rest looked up from reference TRBV18 and TRBJ2-5, is NAGVMQNPRHLVRRRGQEARLRCSPMKGHSHVYWYRQLPEEGLKFMVYLQKENIIDESGMPKERFSAEFPKEGPSILRIQQVVRGDSAAYFCASSPSSGETQYFGPGTRLLVL.

V and J are TRBV7-2 and TRBJ1-4; no clear D gene. The ends were cut back, 3 bases at V and 8 bases at J, with 10 bases in the middle. Germline V gives CDR1 SGHTA, CDR2 FQGNSA. This CDR3 has 13 residues. CDR3 sequence: CASSFRGEEKLFF. DNA of the CDR3: TGTGCCAGCAGCTTTCGGGGAGAGGAAAAACTGTTTTTT.

The rearrangement links TRBV9 to TRBJ1-1; D gene unclear. Trimming removed 2 bases from V and 2 bases from J, with 7 bases in between. Germline loops: CDR1 SGDLS, CDR2 YYNGEE. The CDR3 sequence is 13 residues long. CDR3 amino acids: CASSVFPNTEAFF. The CDR3 nucleotides are TGTGCCAGCAGCGTGTTCCCCAACACTGAAGCTTTCTTT.

The genes are TRBV11-3 and TRBJ2-1; D uncertain. The length of the CDR3 is 13 residues. CDR1 SGHNT and CDR2 YENEEA come from the germline V gene. Deletions cut 1 base from V and 10 bases from J, with 11 bases between. As DNA, the CDR3 is TGTGCCAGCAGCTTAGTCCAGGTCGACGAGCAGTTCTTC. This codes for CASSLVQVDEQFF.

This clone was counted between two and nine times. This chain uses TRBV7-9 with TRBJ1-2; D perhaps matches TRBD1 (6 bases). V was shortened by 7 bases and J by 4 bases, with 13 bases between the two germline ends. The CDR3 is made up of 13 amino acids. Germline V gene lookup returns CDR1 SEHNR and CDR2 FQNEAQ (reference sequence). The CDR3 DNA reads TGTGCCAGCAACCCAGGGGATATCTATGGCTACACCTTC. It encodes CASNPGDIYGYTF. Combining the CDR3 with reference TRBV7-9 and TRBJ1-2 gives the whole variable domain DTGVSQNPRHKITKRGQNVTFRCDPISEHNRLYWYRQTLGQGPEFLTYFQNEAQLEKSRLLSDRFSAERPKGSFSTLEIQRTEQGDSAMYLCASNPGDIYGYTFGSGTRLTVV.

The genes are TRBV5-8 and TRBJ2-4; no definite D call. Germline CDR1 SGHTS, CDR2 YDEGEE. This CDR3 has 18 amino acids. Trimming took 3 bases from V and 0 from J, leaving 19 bases between them. Here the CDR3 DNA reads TGTGCCAGCAGCTCCACGCCCCTACCAGTGCTAGCCAAAAACATTCAGTACTTC. Translated: CASSSTPLPVLAKNIQYF.

The chain has TRBV2 and TRBJ2-7, with a weak D call TRBD1 (6 bases). V lost 6 bases and J lost 0, with 15 bases in between. Germline assignment: CDR1 SNHLY and CDR2 FYNNEI. The CDR3 has 15 amino acids. CDR3 DNA: TGTGCCAGCAGATTTGGGACAAACGACTCCTACGAGCAGTACTTC. It yields the protein CASRFGTNDSYEQYF.

By sample fraction, this clone is medium-sized. The identical CDR3 is also encoded by other nucleotide sequences in the sample. This chain links TRBV7-2 with TRBJ2-5; TRBD1 agrees at 7 bases. Germline trimming cut 1 base from V and 1 base from J; bases unmatched to any gene: 3. Germline CDR1 is SGHTA and CDR2 is FQGNSA. The CDR3 consists of 15 residues. CDR3 region: CASSLGGGPQETQYF. The DNA for the CDR3 is TGTGCCAGCAGCTTAGGAGGGGGCCCCCAAGAGACCCAGTACTTC.

In its sample, this clone was seen a few times. The chain couples TRBV2 to TRBJ2-7; no firm D call. The V end was cut by 9 bases, the J end by 7 bases, with 10 bases between. The CDR3 sequence is 10 residues long. The germline V gene has CDR1 SNHLY and CDR2 FYNNEI. DNA of the CDR3: TGTGCCAGTAAAGCCTTGGAGCAGTACTTC. It specifies CASKALEQYF.

The chain couples TRBV27 to TRBJ2-1, with TRBD2 matching over 16 bases. Losses at the gene ends were 5 bases for V and 3 bases for J; bases not matched to a gene: 13. The CDR3 has 20 residues. In germline, CDR1 is MNHEY, CDR2 SMNVEV (reference sequence). Here the CDR3 reads CASSIQKGLAGGPGYNEQFF. The CDR3 DNA follows: TGTGCCAGCAGTATACAAAAGGGACTAGCGGGGGGGCCAGGCTACAATGAGCAGTTCTTC.

The V and J genes are TRBV6-1 and TRBJ1-5; 7 nucleotides agree with TRBD1. The CDR3 contains 15 residues. The V and J ends lost 7 bases and 5 bases, in that order; junction bases with no gene match: 11. Germline assignment: CDR1 MNHNS and CDR2 SASEGT. The chain's CDR3 is CASNLGQARDQPQHF. The DNA of the CDR3 is TGTGCCAGCAACCTCGGACAGGCTAGGGATCAGCCCCAGCATTTT.

The chain combines TRBV19 with TRBJ1-5; no firm D call. Germline V CDR1 and CDR2: LNHDA, SQIVND (reference sequence). CDR3 length: 15 residues. V gave up 8 bases and J gave up 4 bases, with 18 bases separating them. The CDR3 loop is CASGLWRTPNQPQHF. For the CDR3, the DNA is TGTGCCAGTGGCCTATGGAGGACTCCTAATCAGCCCCAGCATTTT.

The chain joins TRBV15 to TRBJ1-1; D gene ambiguous. The length of the CDR3 is 16 residues. Germline CDR1 is LNHNV and CDR2 is YYDKDF (reference sequence). Trimming took off 0 bases at V and 0 bases at J, with 11 bases between the two ends. The CDR3 region is CATSRDVRAMNTEAFF. As DNA, the CDR3 is TGTGCCACCAGCAGAGACGTGAGGGCGATGAACACTGAAGCTTTCTTT.